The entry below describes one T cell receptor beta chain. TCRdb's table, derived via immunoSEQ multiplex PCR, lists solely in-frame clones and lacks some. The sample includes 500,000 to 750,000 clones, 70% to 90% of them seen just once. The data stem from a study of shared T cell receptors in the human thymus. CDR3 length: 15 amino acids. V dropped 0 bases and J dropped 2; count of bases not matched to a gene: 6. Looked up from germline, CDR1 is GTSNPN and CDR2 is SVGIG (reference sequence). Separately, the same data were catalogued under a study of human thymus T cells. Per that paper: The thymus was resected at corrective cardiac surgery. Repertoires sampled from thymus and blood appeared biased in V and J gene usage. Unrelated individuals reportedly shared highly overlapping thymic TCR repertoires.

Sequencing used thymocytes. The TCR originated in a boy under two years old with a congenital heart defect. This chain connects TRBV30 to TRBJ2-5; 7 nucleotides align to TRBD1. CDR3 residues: CAWSVRGQTQETQYF. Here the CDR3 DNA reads TGTGCCTGGAGTGTACGGGGACAGACTCAAGAGACCCAGTACTTC.